These 11 T cell receptor beta chains originate from one sample sequenced in a study of early T cells in non-severe SARS-CoV-2 infection. MiXCR was run by TCRdb on the 5' RACE reads, yielding one entry per CDR3 protein. The sample has just under 65,000 distinct CDR3 sequences, 8.8% seen once. The sample here was whole blood, taken at baseline. All receptors come from an adult who was a healthcare worker with PCR-confirmed SARS-CoV-2 infection or an uninfected control (not recorded which).

This clonotype was recorded a few times. The V call is TRBV12-3 or TRBV12-4, the J call TRBJ2-1, with D possibly being TRBD1 or TRBD2 (7 bases each). V shed 2 bases and J shed 1 base, with 12 bases lying between them. The CDR3 extends over 16 amino acids. As DNA, the CDR3 is TGTGCCAGCAGTTTATCAGGGGGGGTATCCTACAATGAGCAGTTCTTC. As protein: CASSLSGGVSYNEQFF.

This rearrangement joins TRBV5-1 to TRBJ2-7, with D perhaps TRBD1 (6 bases). The CDR3 sequence is 12 residues long. Between the trimmed V and J ends, which lost 4 bases and 4 bases, there was a span of 9 bases. Germline V lookup: CDR1 SGHRS, CDR2 YFSETQ. The CDR3 DNA follows: TGCGCCAGCAGCCAGGACAGATACGAGCAGTACTTC. Its translation: CASSQDRYEQYF.

The gene calls are TRBV29-1 and TRBJ2-1, with D possibly being TRBD2 (6 bases). The CDR3 loop spans 14 amino acids. The V gene lost 3 bases and the J gene lost 5 bases, with 14 bases spanning the gap. CDR1 and CDR2 (germline): SQVTM, ANQGSEA. The CDR3 DNA follows: TGCAGCGTTGATATCGGGACTGCCAACAATGAGCAGTTCTTC. The encoded protein is CSVDIGTANNEQFF.

This clonotype was counted ten times or more. The V gene is TRBV2, the J gene TRBJ2-2; D is perhaps TRBD1 (6 bases). The CDR3 sequence is 14 residues long. V was pared by 5 bases and J by 1 base, with 8 bases between. Germline V CDR1 and CDR2: SNHLY, FYNNEI. This CDR3 reads CASSPQGNTGELFF. The CDR3 DNA sequence: TGTGCCAGCAGTCCACAGGGGAACACCGGGGAGCTGTTTTTT. The full variable domain, completed using reference TRBV2 and TRBJ2-2, is EPEVTQTPSHQVTQMGQEVILRCVPISNHLYFYWYRQILGQKVEFLVSFYNNEISEKSEIFDDQFSVERPDGSNFTLKIRSTKLEDSAMYFCASSPQGNTGELFFGEGSRLTVL.

The chain is built from TRBV7-2 and TRBJ1-6; D is possibly TRBD1 (5 bases). Germline V CDR1 and CDR2: SGHTA, FQGNSA. Between the trimmed V and J ends, which lost 1 base and 9 bases, there was a span of 13 bases. The CDR3 has 15 residues. CDR3 nucleotides: TGTGCCAGCAGCTTAGACGGGACGTCTGGTTCACCCCTCCACTTT. Its protein is CASSLDGTSGSPLHF. The entire variable domain, with the rest obtained from reference TRBV7-2 and TRBJ1-6, is as follows: GAGVSQSPSNKVTEKGKDVELRCDPISGHTALYWYRQSLGQGLEFLIYFQGNSAPDKSGLPSDRFSAERTGGSVSTLTIQRTQQEDSAVYLCASSLDGTSGSPLHFGNGTRLTVT.

Only a few counts were recorded for this clonotype. The rearrangement joins TRBV29-1 to TRBJ1-2, with unresolved D. V was clipped by 4 bases and J by 4 bases, with 10 bases between them. The CDR3 has 12 amino acids. Germline V CDR1 and CDR2: SQVTM, ANQGSEA. CDR3 DNA: TGCAGCGTTGTTAGGGCCCTCTATGGCTACACCTTC. Translation gives CSVVRALYGYTF.

The chain has TRBV6-1 and TRBJ2-1; 9 bases align to TRBD2. CDR1 is MNHNS, CDR2 SASEGT, per germline. This CDR3 has 16 amino acids. The V segment lost 2 bases and the J segment 8 bases; nucleotides outside the gene matches: 10. CDR3 sequence (DNA): TGTGCCAGCAGTGAATTGGCGGGAGGGCCTATCGATGAGCAGTTCTTC. Translation: CASSELAGGPIDEQFF.

The gene calls are TRBV4-2 and TRBJ2-1; TRBD2 aligns across 9 bases. V trimming: 0 bases; J trimming: 5 bases; junction bases outside the gene matches: 8. This CDR3 region has 17 residues. Per germline, CDR1 LGHNA and CDR2 YNFKEQ. The CDR3 DNA sequence: TGTGCCAGCAGCCAAGATCAGGAAACTAGCGGGCACAATGAGCAGTTCTTC. Amino acids: CASSQDQETSGHNEQFF.

This clonotype has at least ten counts. The chain links TRBV7-6 to TRBJ1-1; D perhaps matches TRBD1 (5 bases). The CDR3 is 13 residues long. V lost 1 base and J lost 11, with 14 bases in between. Germline V gives CDR1 SGHVS, CDR2 FNYEAQ. The CDR3 sequence is CASSLGSGKAAFF. For the CDR3, the DNA is TGTGCCAGCAGCTTAGGATCAGGGAAGGCGGCTTTCTTT.

At least ten counts were recorded for this clonotype. The V and J genes are TRBV28 and TRBJ2-3; D not certain. The CDR3 runs to 12 residues. Germline V gene sequence: CDR1 MDHEN, CDR2 SYDVKM. V gave up 4 bases and J gave up 4 bases, with 6 bases separating them. CDR3 sequence (DNA): TGTGCCAGCAGTTCTTATTCAGATACGCAGTATTTT. It codes for CASSSYSDTQYF.

This clonotype has a handful of counts. This chain uses TRBV6-1 with TRBJ2-1; 8 bases match TRBD2. The CDR3 is made up of 15 amino acids. J gave up 9 bases and V 3 bases, and 10 bases lay outside the gene matches. Germline CDR1 MNHNS, CDR2 SASEGT. The DNA for the CDR3 is TGTGCCAGCAGTGAGGCCCCGGGACTAGATAGTGAGCAGTTCTTC. This encodes CASSEAPGLDSEQFF.